These T cell receptor beta chains were read from a single sample in a study of blood T cell repertoires in COVID-19. TCRdb's table, derived via immunoSEQ multiplex PCR, lists solely in-frame clones and lacks some. The data contain about 670,000 clones, more than 80% of them singletons. Specimen: peripheral blood. Receptor source: a woman aged 18-30 years with acute or convalescent COVID-19. The CDR3 runs from the conserved cysteine through the conserved F or W. D genes are given only for firm matches. Size values are once, few and many counts, or a class for expanded clones, and some rows have none.

clone_size	j_call	d_call	v_call	cdr3_aa	cdr3_nt
once	TRBJ1-5	.	TRBV27	CASSLGQGQPQHF	TGTGCCAGCAGTTTGGGGCAGGGACAGCCCCAGCATTTT
.	TRBJ1-2	.	TRBV4-3	CASSQDRSLGSIYGYTF	TGCGCCAGCAGCCAAGATCGGTCCCTGGGCAGTATCTATGGCTACACCTTC
.	TRBJ1-2	.	TRBV29-1	CSVEDSRDGYGYTF	TGCAGCGTTGAAGATTCGCGGGACGGTTATGGCTACACCTTC
.	TRBJ2-1	TRBD2	TRBV18	CASSPGLGEGNEQFF	TGTGCCAGCTCACCAGGGCTGGGGGAGGGCAATGAGCAGTTCTTC
once	TRBJ1-2	.	TRBV7-6	CASSFLGLGTSENYGYTF	TGTGCCAGCAGCTTCCTCGGGTTAGGAACCTCAGAAAACTATGGCTACACCTTC
once	TRBJ2-3	TRBD2	TRBV6-1	CASSELGLATDTQYF	TGTGCCAGCAGTGAGCTCGGACTAGCGACAGATACGCAGTATTTT
.	TRBJ2-2	TRBD1	TRBV9	CASSAPGTGVTGELFF	TGTGCCAGCAGCGCCCCCGGGACAGGGGTCACCGGGGAGCTGTTTTTT
once	TRBJ1-6	TRBD1	TRBV3-1/TRBV3-2	CASSQGQGLNSPLHF	TGTGCCAGCAGCCAAGGACAGGGGCTGAATTCACCCCTCCACTTT
.	TRBJ2-7	TRBD1	TRBV15	CATSTQGSAYEQYF	TGTGCCACCAGCACACAGGGGTCTGCATACGAGCAGTACTTC
.	TRBJ1-5	.	TRBV6-2/TRBV6-3	CASSTGSRNQPQHF	TGTGCCAGCAGTACAGGTTCTCGCAATCAGCCCCAGCATTTT
once	TRBJ1-4	.	TRBV6-1	CASSEMAGTTNEKLFF	TGTGCCAGCAGTGAAATGGCAGGGACAACTAATGAAAAACTGTTTTTT
.	TRBJ2-7	.	TRBV21-1	CASSKAGDTTYEQYF	TGTGCCAGCAGCAAAGCGGGGGACACCACCTACGAGCAGTACTTC
.	TRBJ1-4	.	TRBV3-1/TRBV3-2	CASSYRAPTNEKLFF	TGTGCCAGCAGTTACAGGGCACCAACTAATGAAAAACTGTTTTTT
.	TRBJ1-1	TRBD1	TRBV19	CASSTYRGRDTEAFF	TGTGCCAGTAGTACGTACAGGGGGCGCGACACTGAAGCTTTCTTT
.	TRBJ1-2	TRBD1	TRBV6-5	CASSYSGTGLGYGYTF	TGTGCCAGCAGTTACTCCGGGACAGGGTTGGGCTATGGCTACACCTTC
.	TRBJ2-5	.	TRBV5-5	CASSFWGGTQETQYF	TGTGCCAGCAGCTTTTGGGGCGGGACCCAAGAGACCCAGTACTTC
.	TRBJ2-3	.	TRBV6-5	CASRYSPGTDTQYF	TGTGCCAGCAGGTACAGTCCAGGAACAGATACGCAGTATTTT
once	TRBJ1-1	.	TRBV27	CASRRTAMNTEAFF	TGTGCCAGCAGGCGGACAGCCATGAACACTGAAGCTTTCTTT
.	TRBJ1-2	.	TRBV30	CAWSVFLEYGYTF	TGTGCCTGGAGTGTATTCTTAGAGTATGGCTACACCTTC
.	TRBJ2-2	.	TRBV5-5	CASSPGLGELFF	TGTGCCAGCAGCCCGGGACTCGGGGAGCTGTTTTTT
.	TRBJ1-1	.	TRBV6-5	CASRIESTVEAFF	TGTGCCAGCAGAATCGAATCGACAGTTGAAGCTTTCTTT
.	TRBJ2-3	TRBD2	TRBV3-1/TRBV3-2	CASSPSWGGTDTQYF	TGTGCCAGCAGCCCATCCTGGGGGGGGACAGATACGCAGTATTTT
.	TRBJ2-5	TRBD1	TRBV6-6	CASSYPTTGKETQYF	TGTGCCAGCAGTTACCCCACGACAGGGAAAGAGACCCAGTACTTC
.	TRBJ2-7	.	TRBV19	CASSIGNGNSEQYF	TGTGCCAGTAGTATAGGAAACGGTAACTCAGAGCAGTACTTC
.	TRBJ1-1	.	TRBV30	CASRVNTEAFF	TGTGCTTCACGGGTGAACACTGAAGCTTTCTTT
.	TRBJ2-1	TRBD1	TRBV3-1/TRBV3-2	CASLRTGTGTNEQFF	TGTGCCAGCCTACGGACCGGGACAGGGACCAATGAGCAGTTCTTC
once	TRBJ1-2	TRBD1	TRBV2	CASAYQGTETYGYTF	TGTGCCAGCGCCTACCAGGGGACAGAAACCTATGGCTACACCTTC
.	TRBJ2-1	TRBD2	TRBV6-2/TRBV6-3	CASSLRASGSSYNEQFF	TGTGCCAGCAGCCTGAGGGCTAGCGGAAGCTCCTACAATGAGCAGTTCTTC
.	TRBJ1-2	.	TRBV10-3	CAIRIGGEGFPIGYTF	TGTGCCATCAGAATCGGGGGAGAGGGTTTCCCTATTGGCTACACCTTC
.	TRBJ2-7	.	TRBV7-8	CASSLAQGRPSNEQYF	TGTGCCAGCAGCTTAGCCCAGGGGCGTCCTTCTAACGAGCAGTACTTC
.	TRBJ2-1	TRBD2	TRBV30	CAWRGSGGAGEQFF	TGTGCCTGGAGAGGTAGCGGGGGGGCCGGTGAGCAGTTCTTC
.	TRBJ1-1	.	TRBV27	CASSFGAAHTEAFF	TGTGCCAGCAGTTTTGGGGCAGCTCACACTGAAGCTTTCTTT
.	TRBJ1-2	.	TRBV5-5	CASSRGDTFYGYTF	TGTGCCAGCAGCCGGGGGGACACCTTTTACGGCTACACCTTC
.	TRBJ2-7	TRBD1	TRBV6-5	CASSYSGQGSEQYF	TGTGCCAGCAGTTACTCTGGACAGGGATCCGAGCAGTACTTC
.	TRBJ1-2	.	TRBV19	CASSIFRGGYTF	TGTGCCAGTAGTATCTTTAGGGGCGGCTACACCTTC
.	TRBJ2-1	TRBD2	TRBV18	CASSPVSGGYNNEQFF	TGTGCCAGCTCACCAGTTAGCGGGGGTTACAACAATGAGCAGTTCTTC
.	TRBJ1-1	TRBD1	TRBV27	CASSHRGPQRKSEAFF	TGTGCCAGCAGCCATAGGGGGCCCCAACGCAAAAGTGAAGCTTTCTTT
.	TRBJ1-5	TRBD1	TRBV6-2/TRBV6-3	CASSPTGQGGLLSNQPQHF	TGTGCCAGCAGCCCTACGGGACAGGGAGGGCTATTGAGCAATCAGCCCCAGCATTTT
.	TRBJ1-2	.	TRBV27	CASSPYSSNYGYTF	TGTGCCAGCAGTCCCTACAGTTCTAACTATGGCTACACCTTC
.	TRBJ1-2	.	TRBV29-1	CSAPLRTHSGHYGYTF	TGCAGCGCTCCCCTTCGGACACACTCCGGGCACTATGGCTACACCTTC
.	TRBJ1-1	.	TRBV21-1	CASSTPHVQGAEAFF	TGTGCCAGCAGCACTCCGCACGTACAGGGGGCTGAAGCTTTCTTT
.	TRBJ2-3	.	TRBV29-1	CSVQALRGTDTQYF	TGCAGCGTTCAAGCCTTACGGGGCACAGATACGCAGTATTTT
.	TRBJ2-2	.	TRBV9	CASSVEQGFDAGELFF	TGTGCCAGCAGCGTAGAACAGGGTTTTGACGCCGGGGAGCTGTTTTTT
.	TRBJ1-2	TRBD1	TRBV3-1/TRBV3-2	CASSQSLGRTGWGYTF	TGTGCCAGCAGCCAAAGTCTCGGAAGGACAGGGTGGGGCTACACCTTC
.	TRBJ2-2	.	TRBV19	CASSISGPLHFNTGELFF	TGTGCCAGTAGTATTTCAGGGCCGCTACATTTTAACACCGGGGAGCTGTTTTTT
.	TRBJ1-3	.	TRBV5-6	CASSPDYSGNTIYF	TGTGCCAGCAGTCCGGACTACTCTGGAAACACCATATATTTT
.	TRBJ1-2	TRBD1	TRBV5-1	CASSSYNSGTAPSWTF	TGCGCCAGCAGCTCCTACAATTCCGGGACAGCTCCGTCTTGGACCTTC